This T cell receptor (beta chain) was found in a study of spatial heterogeneity in lung cancer. This clonotype has at least ten counts. Per the germline V gene, CDR1 is MDHEN and CDR2 is SYDVKM. The CDR3 loop spans 12 amino acids. V lost 7 bases to trimming and J lost 8 bases, with 14 bases between them. TCRdb re-called the 5' RACE reads through MiXCR, storing one row per CDR3 protein. The table lists some 38,000 distinct CDR3 sequences, approximately 3.1% of them singletons. The time point is: sample taken at primary tumor resection. Here the sequenced sample was normal lung tissue next to the tumor, taken at surgery. The receptor was derived from a male donor with early-stage non-small cell lung cancer. This sequence joins TRBV28 and TRBJ1-2; perhaps TRBD1 as D (6 bases). CDR3: CASKTGTVGYTF. The CDR3 coding sequence is TGTGCCAGCAAGACAGGAACGGTAGGCTACACCTTC.